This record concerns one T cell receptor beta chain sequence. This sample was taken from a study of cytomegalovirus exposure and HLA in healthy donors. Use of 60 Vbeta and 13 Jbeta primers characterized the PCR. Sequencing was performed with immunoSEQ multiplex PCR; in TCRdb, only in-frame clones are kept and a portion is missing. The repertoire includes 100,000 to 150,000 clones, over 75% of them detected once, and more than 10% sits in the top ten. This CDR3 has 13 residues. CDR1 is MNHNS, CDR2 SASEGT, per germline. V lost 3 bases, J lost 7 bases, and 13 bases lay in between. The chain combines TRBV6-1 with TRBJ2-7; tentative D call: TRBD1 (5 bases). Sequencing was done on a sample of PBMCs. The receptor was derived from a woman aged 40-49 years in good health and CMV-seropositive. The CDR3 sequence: CASSDSRVQEQYF. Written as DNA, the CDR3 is TGTGCCAGCAGTGATTCCAGGGTTCAGGAGCAGTACTTC.